This T cell receptor beta chain was captured in a study of read filtering for tumor transcriptome and immune sequencing (dated by TCRdb to about 2020). About the full investigation: Of the patients in the cohort, approximately 17 were male and some 15 were female, and their mean age was 65.9 years, with a range of about 45 to 85. TCR-region mapped reads per sample ranged from about 4 to 10.27 million with IR-seq versus only about 85 to 1273 with RNA-seq. Whole-transcriptome libraries were prepared with the TruSeq RNA Access Library Prep Kit after DNase treatment. By revised international staging, eight or nine patients were R-ISS I, about 17 were R-ISS II and 7 were R-ISS III. A main aim was a read-filtering strategy for immune repertoire data, specifically whether clonotypes supported by a single read should be removed. The study compared TCR repertoires from targeted immune repertoire sequencing and bulk whole-transcriptome sequencing run on the same bone marrow samples. Study-wide findings and limitations: Rather than purified T cells, the sorted CD138-negative fraction was a mixed bone marrow immune population. Single-read clonotypes made up around 86% of clonotypes but only about 4% of total reads in IR-seq, compared with approximately 75% of clonotypes and 44.6% of reads in RNA-seq. The correlation between IR-seq and RNA-seq shared clonotype proportions rose when single-read clonotypes were removed. Clonotypes were captured by IR-seq at much higher depth and more reliably than by RNA-seq, and smaller IR-seq throughput was sufficient for identification of most shared clonotypes.

Each patient had bone marrow sampled at the time of active disease. Ficoll-Hypaque density gradient centrifugation was used to isolate the bone marrow mononuclear cells. Myeloma plasma cells were removed and CD138-negative cells were collected by negative selection after labeling with CD138 magnetic microbeads on a MACS separator. Flow cytometry on an Attune NxT with CD138 antibodies was used to check the purity of the isolated cells. TRIzol reagent was used to extract total RNA, and a NanoDrop spectrophotometer was used to quantify the extracted RNA. Paired RNA-seq and IR-seq were performed on the CD138-negative bone marrow sample of each patient. The Immunoverse kit was used to build TCR libraries from roughly 370 ng RNA, with molecular barcoded adaptors covering alpha/delta and beta/gamma chains. The same RNA used for transcriptome sequencing was used for TCR library preparation. An Illumina HiSeq 4000 with 2 x 150 cycles was used to sequence the TCR libraries. The study's own analysis went as follows. TCR reads were aligned to human V, D, J and C references and assembled into CDR3 clonotypes with MiXCR, including quality filtering and error correction. The tcR package in R was used to analyze clonotype counts and gene usage diversity. Raw mapping reads were checked after the RNA-seq reads had been mapped by STAR aligner version 2.5.3a onto the human GRCh37 genome. To test the effect of sequencing depth on detected clonotypes, IR-seq fastq files were randomly downsampled using Seqtk 1.3. The raw public reads went through TCRdb reprocessing: fastp at Q25, MiXCR clone calling, in-frame beta chains kept. Duplicate CDR3 protein sequences are folded into a single record with the most common DNA and genes. The V and J calls were not made by the authors but by TCRdb's processing. The sample yields under 35,000 distinct CDR3 sequences; roughly 20% were counted once. Of the sample, around 16% is held by the ten largest clones.

This clonotype was picked up many times. What antigen it recognizes has not been identified. The record has no base qualities; no much larger clone is one base away. V ends up 4 bases short and J 3 bases short, with an unmatched junction base count of 8. Its CDR3 holds 15 amino acids, cysteine through phenylalanine. Only CDR3 DNA remains: 45 bases, in frame from the first base. CDR1 and CDR2 are read off the germline V gene as SGHDT and YYEEEE. What was sequenced was a population of CD138-negative cells sorted from bone marrow. Reading the label with the study, this specimen's cell subset or site is: bone marrow mononuclear cells depleted of CD138+ plasma/myeloma cells by negative magnetic selection. The rearranged chain carries TRBV5-6 and TRBJ2-7, and 9 bases in between align with TRBD1. The sequence was collected from a donor over 35 with multiple myeloma. Here is the DNA: TGTGCCAGCAGCGAACCGGGACAGGGACACTACGAGCAGTACTTC. Its protein product is CASSEPGQGHYEQYF.